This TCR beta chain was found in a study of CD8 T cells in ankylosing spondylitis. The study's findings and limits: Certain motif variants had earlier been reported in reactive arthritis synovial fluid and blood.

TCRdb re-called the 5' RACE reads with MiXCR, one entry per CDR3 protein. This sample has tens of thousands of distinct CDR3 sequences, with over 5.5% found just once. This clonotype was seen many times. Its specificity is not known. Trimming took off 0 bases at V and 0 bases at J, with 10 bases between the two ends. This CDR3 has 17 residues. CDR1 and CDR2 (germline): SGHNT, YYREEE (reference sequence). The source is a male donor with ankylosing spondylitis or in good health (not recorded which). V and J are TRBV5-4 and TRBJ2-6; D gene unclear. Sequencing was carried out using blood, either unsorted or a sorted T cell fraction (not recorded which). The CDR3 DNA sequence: TGTGCCAGCAGCTTGGAGGGTTTCCTCTCTGGGGCCAACGTCCTGACTTTC. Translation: CASSLEGFLSGANVLTF.